This entry lists 28 T cell receptor beta chains sequenced from one sample in a study of cytomegalovirus exposure and HLA in healthy donors (TCRdb year 2017). The library was built by means of the immunoSEQ multiplex PCR assay. For the multiplex PCR, a mixture combining 60 forward primers for TCR Vbeta segments and 13 reverse primers for TCR Jbeta segments was used. TCRdb holds this immuneACCESS table with in-frame rearrangements only. Some clones are missing; in checked studies, unresolved V genes explain under half, and the rest has no known cause. The sample table lists about 160,000 clones, roughly 79% of them with a count of one. About 7.9% of the sample is in the top ten clones. Sequencing used PBMCs. The origin of the receptors is a male donor in good health and CMV-seropositive.

The V gene is TRBV10-3, the J gene TRBJ2-3; tentative D call: TRBD2 (5 bases). Trimming left V 6 bases short and J 2 bases short, with 6 bases between. The CDR3 is 12 amino acids. Germline-derived CDR1 and CDR2 are ENHRY and SYGVKD. CDR3 in amino acids: CAIRDFTDTQYF. CDR3 sequence (DNA): TGTGCCATCAGGGACTTCACAGATACGCAGTATTTT.

The chain combines TRBV2 with TRBJ2-5; tentative D call: TRBD2 (5 bases). V was trimmed by 7 bases and J by 1 base, leaving 10 bases between them. The CDR3 runs to 13 residues. From germline, CDR1 is SNHLY and CDR2 FYNNEI. CDR3 sequence: CASIDGLQETQYF. DNA of the CDR3: TGTGCCAGCATAGACGGACTCCAAGAGACCCAGTACTTC.

The V gene is TRBV20-1, the J gene TRBJ1-1; D not resolved. V lost 6 bases to trimming and J lost 7 bases, with 12 bases between them. Germline CDR1 is DFQATT and CDR2 is SNEGSKA (reference sequence). The CDR3 covers 11 residues. CDR3 sequence reads: CSAWERGEAFF. DNA for the CDR3: TGCAGTGCATGGGAGCGCGGTGAAGCTTTCTTT.

The V gene is TRBV11-3, the J gene TRBJ1-3, with 9 bases aligning to TRBD1. This CDR3 is 15 amino acids long. Trimming at V came to 5 bases and at J to 5 bases, leaving 7 bases not matched to a gene. Germline V CDR1 and CDR2: SGHNT, YENEEA. The CDR3 region is CASSLGDRDRNTIYF. CDR3 nucleotide sequence: TGTGCCAGCAGCCTAGGGGACAGGGACCGAAACACCATATATTTT.

This clone was observed a handful of times. This chain joins TRBV2 and TRBJ2-7; 11 bases agree with TRBD1. CDR1 and CDR2 (germline): SNHLY, FYNNEI. The CDR3 consists of 14 residues. Germline trimming cut 3 bases from V and 6 bases from J; bases unmatched to any gene: 4. The CDR3 DNA reads as TGTGCCAGCAGTGACTGGACAGGGGGCCCCGAGCAGTACTTC. Translation gives CASSDWTGGPEQYF.

The J gene is TRBJ1-1, the V gene TRBV27; D is uncertain. The CDR3 loop spans 13 amino acids. Per the germline V gene, CDR1 is MNHEY and CDR2 is SMNVEV (reference sequence). The V and J ends lost 4 bases and 1 base respectively, with 7 bases between them. Written as DNA, the CDR3 is TGTGCCAGCAGTTACCGACAGAACACTGAAGCTTTCTTT. Translating it yields CASSYRQNTEAFF.

This chain connects TRBV4-1 to TRBJ1-6; perhaps TRBD1 as D (5 bases). CDR1 and CDR2 from the germline V gene are MGHRA and YSYEKL. V lost 1 base and J lost 2, with 18 bases in between. CDR3 length equals 19 residues. This CDR3 reads CASSQAVLGTRAYNSPLHF. DNA for the CDR3: TGCGCCAGCAGCCAAGCAGTTCTCGGGACTAGGGCCTATAATTCACCCCTCCACTTT.

This clone was detected only a few times. The V call is TRBV6-1, the J call TRBJ2-7, with a possible D match to TRBD1 (6 bases). This CDR3 is 11 amino acids long. Germline V gives CDR1 MNHNS, CDR2 SASEGT. CDR3 sequence reads: CVSRGYYEQYF. Written as DNA, the CDR3 is TGTGTTAGCAGGGGCTACTACGAGCAGTACTTC.

This clone was seen only a few times. Different DNA sequences within this sample yield the same CDR3. This chain connects TRBV6-5 to TRBJ2-3, with 14 bases aligning to TRBD2. Germline CDR1 is MNHEY and CDR2 is SVGAGI. This CDR3 has 15 amino acids. With 6 bases clipped from V and 6 bases from J, the junction kept 5 bases outside the gene matches. CDR3 sequence (DNA): TGTGCCAGCAGCCCGACTAGCGGGGGGGCCGATACGCAGTATTTT. It specifies CASSPTSGGADTQYF.

V and J are TRBV4-1 and TRBJ2-4; maybe TRBD1 (5 bases). From germline, CDR1 is MGHRA and CDR2 YSYEKL. The germline V and J ends were trimmed by 3 bases and 0 bases, with 12 bases remaining between them. CDR3 size: 16 residues. Written as DNA, the CDR3 is TGCGCCAGCAGCCAGGGGCTAGTCTTAGCCAAAAACATTCAGTACTTC. It encodes CASSQGLVLAKNIQYF.

The chain joins TRBV14 to TRBJ1-4; D possibly corresponds to TRBD1 (6 bases). Germline lookup yields CDR1 SGHDN and CDR2 FVKESK. The CDR3 extends over 16 amino acids. With 2 bases removed from V and 2 bases from J, the gap between germline ends came to 12 bases. CDR3 amino acids: CASSQLWGQTNEKLFF. For the CDR3, the DNA is TGTGCCAGCAGCCAACTCTGGGGGCAGACTAATGAAAAACTGTTTTTT. The whole variable domain, filled in from reference TRBV14 and TRBJ1-4, reads EAGVTQFPSHSVIEKGQTVTLRCDPISGHDNLYWYRRVMGKEIKFLLHFVKESKQDESGMPNNRFLAERTGGTYSTLKVQPAELEDSGVYFCASSQLWGQTNEKLFFGSGTQLSVL.

The V and J genes are TRBV4-1 and TRBJ2-5; 8 nucleotides line up with TRBD2. J was trimmed by 2 bases and V by 1 base; bases with no gene match: 6. The length of the CDR3 is 16 residues. CDR1 is MGHRA, CDR2 YSYEKL, per germline. The CDR3 loop is CASSQGGLGIQETQYF. For the CDR3, the DNA is TGCGCCAGCAGCCAAGGGGGACTAGGGATACAAGAGACCCAGTACTTC.

This chain connects TRBV5-8 to TRBJ1-3, with TRBD1 as a possible D gene (5 bases). V was cut by 2 bases and J by 14 bases, with 23 bases left in between. Germline lookup yields CDR1 SGHTS and CDR2 YDEGEE. The CDR3 is made up of 15 amino acids. CDR3 amino acids: CASSFSREDGSVLYF. CDR3 sequence (DNA): TGTGCCAGCAGCTTCAGCAGGGAGGACGGTTCGGTCCTATATTTT.

This chain links TRBV5-1 with TRBJ2-7; 7 bases fit TRBD1. From germline, CDR1 is SGHRS and CDR2 YFSETQ. The CDR3 is 16 amino acids. The V segment lost 4 bases and the J segment 0 bases; nucleotides outside the gene matches: 10. In DNA form, the CDR3 reads TGCGCCAGCAGCCTGCCCGGGACAGCACGCTCCTACGAGCAGTACTTC. It specifies CASSLPGTARSYEQYF.

The rearrangement links TRBV4-2 to TRBJ1-4, with TRBD1 matching 7 bases. Germline V gene sequence: CDR1 LGHNA, CDR2 YNFKEQ. V gave up 1 base and J gave up 4 bases; unmatched junction bases: 6. The CDR3 sequence is 16 residues long. CDR3 coding DNA: TGTGCCAGCAGCCAAGTACGGGGACAGTTTAATGAAAAACTGTTTTTT. It specifies CASSQVRGQFNEKLFF.

This chain uses TRBV7-3 with TRBJ2-3; 10 bases agree with TRBD2. Germline CDR1 and CDR2: SGHTA and FQGTGA. CDR3 size: 16 residues. V trimming: 5 bases; J trimming: 4 bases; junction bases outside the gene matches: 9. In DNA, the CDR3 is TGTGCCAGCAGCGCCATGGCCAGCGGGGGGGCAGATACGCAGTATTTT. Amino acid sequence: CASSAMASGGADTQYF.

The gene calls are TRBV7-9 and TRBJ1-1; D is ambiguous. Germline CDR1 reads SEHNR; CDR2 reads FQNEAQ (reference sequence). The CDR3 consists of 14 residues. V was trimmed by 4 bases and J by 4 bases, leaving 13 bases between them. The DNA for the CDR3 is TGTGCCAGCAGCTCGGTACAGAGGGCCACTGAAGCTTTCTTT. Protein: CASSSVQRATEAFF. The whole variable domain, filled in from reference TRBV7-9 and TRBJ1-1, reads DTGVSQNPRHKITKRGQNVTFRCDPISEHNRLYWYRQTLGQGPEFLTYFQNEAQLEKSRLLSDRFSAERPKGSFSTLEIQRTEQGDSAMYLCASSSVQRATEAFFGQGTRLTVV.

To note about this clone: Distinct nucleotide sequences in the sample also encode this CDR3. V gene TRBV4-1 combines with J gene TRBJ1-1, with 7 nucleotides matching TRBD1. V shed 0 bases and J 4 bases; nucleotides not matched to a gene: 5. The CDR3 is made up of 15 amino acids. The germline V gene has CDR1 MGHRA and CDR2 YSYEKL. The CDR3 region is CASSQDETGTTEAFF. For the CDR3, the DNA is TGCGCCAGCAGCCAAGACGAGACAGGGACCACTGAAGCTTTCTTT.

This chain joins TRBV5-8 and TRBJ1-1, with a possible D match to TRBD1 (6 bases). Trimming shortened V by 0 bases and J by 3 bases, and 9 bases separated the two germline ends. Germline V gene sequence: CDR1 SGHTS, CDR2 YDEGEE. The CDR3 loop spans 14 amino acids. CDR3: CASSLGQADTEAFF. CDR3 coding DNA: TGTGCCAGCAGCTTGGGACAGGCAGACACTGAAGCTTTCTTT.

Notes on this clone: This specimen includes other DNA sequences encoding the same CDR3. The rearrangement links TRBV4-3 to TRBJ2-2; 7 positions agree with TRBD2. CDR1 is LGHNA and CDR2 is YSLEER in the germline V gene. V lost 0 bases and J lost 6; bases outside the gene matches: 1. The CDR3 runs to 14 residues. The CDR3 protein is CASSQDGRAGELFF. The CDR3 bases are TGCGCCAGCAGCCAAGATGGGAGGGCCGGGGAGCTGTTTTTT.

The chain has TRBV2 and TRBJ2-4; 11 bases line up with TRBD2. Germline values: CDR1 SNHLY, CDR2 FYNNEI. CDR3 length: 14 amino acids. The junction had 8 bases not matched to a gene; V was cut back by 8 bases and J by 8 bases. CDR3 sequence (DNA): TGTGCCAGCCGCGTAGCGGGGGGGGGTGACATTCAGTACTTC. Protein sequence: CASRVAGGGDIQYF. Full variable domain (missing parts from reference TRBV2 and TRBJ2-4): EPEVTQTPSHQVTQMGQEVILRCVPISNHLYFYWYRQILGQKVEFLVSFYNNEISEKSEIFDDQFSVERPDGSNFTLKIRSTKLEDSAMYFCASRVAGGGDIQYFGAGTRLSVL.

Details on this clone: A read error may produce the germline difference seen at one junction end. V gene TRBV7-3 combines with J gene TRBJ2-1; 11 bases map to TRBD2. CDR1 and CDR2 from the germline V gene are SGHTA and FQGTGA. This CDR3 contains 17 residues. As DNA, the CDR3 is TGTGCCAGCAGTTTAATCCCCTTAGCGGGGGGGTACGGTGAGCAGTTCTTC. As protein: CASSLIPLAGGYGEQFF.

CDR3 sequence (DNA): TGCGCCAGCAGAGGGTCAGCGGGGGACACCGGGGAGCTGTTTTTT. Residues: CASRGSAGDTGELFF. The genes are TRBV5-1 and TRBJ2-2; TRBD2 agrees at 8 bases. V lost 5 bases and J lost 3; bases outside the gene matches: 6. The CDR3 sequence is 15 residues long. The germline V gene has CDR1 SGHRS and CDR2 YFSETQ.

The V and J genes are TRBV19 and TRBJ1-6; 9 bases map to TRBD1. This CDR3 contains 16 residues. Germline V CDR1 and CDR2: LNHDA, SQIVND (reference sequence). Trimming removed 5 bases from V and 7 bases from J; junction bases left unmatched: 9. The CDR3 loop reads CASSLPGQGLNSPLHF. The CDR3 nucleotides are TGTGCCAGTAGTCTTCCGGGACAGGGTTTAAATTCACCCCTCCACTTT.

The chain is built from TRBV5-5 and TRBJ1-2, with 7 bases fitting TRBD1. From germline, CDR1 is SGHKS and CDR2 YYEKEE (reference sequence). The V and J ends lost 0 bases and 6 bases, in that order; junction bases with no gene match: 5. The CDR3 length is 14 residues. CDR3 amino acids: CASSLGGRGNGYTF. CDR3 nucleotide sequence: TGTGCCAGCAGCTTGGGGGGCAGGGGGAATGGCTACACCTTC.

This clone has only a few counts. The chain employs TRBV6-5 and TRBJ1-1; D remains ambiguous. The CDR3 loop spans 11 amino acids. Per the germline V gene, CDR1 is MNHEY and CDR2 is SVGAGI. V lost 7 bases, J lost 10 bases, and 13 bases lay in between. CDR3 in DNA: TGTGCCAGCACCTCAGCGACGCTAGCTTTCTTT. Translating it yields CASTSATLAFF.

V and J are TRBV5-6 and TRBJ2-1, with a tentative D call TRBD1 (6 bases). The CDR3 has 12 amino acids. Germline V gene lookup returns CDR1 SGHDT and CDR2 YYEEEE. The V end was cut by 2 bases, the J end by 6 bases, with 6 bases between. CDR3 loop: CASSLQGNEQFF. The CDR3 DNA reads TGTGCCAGCAGCTTACAGGGCAATGAGCAGTTCTTC.

The sample holds a few counts of this clone. The genes are TRBV15 and TRBJ2-5, with 9 nucleotides matching TRBD2. Germline CDR1 is LNHNV and CDR2 is YYDKDF (reference sequence). Trimming at V came to 0 bases and at J to 1 base, leaving 3 bases not matched to a gene. The CDR3 sequence is 16 residues long. CDR3 sequence: CATSRDRRGGQETQYF. The CDR3 DNA follows: TGTGCCACCAGCAGAGATAGGCGGGGGGGCCAAGAGACCCAGTACTTC.